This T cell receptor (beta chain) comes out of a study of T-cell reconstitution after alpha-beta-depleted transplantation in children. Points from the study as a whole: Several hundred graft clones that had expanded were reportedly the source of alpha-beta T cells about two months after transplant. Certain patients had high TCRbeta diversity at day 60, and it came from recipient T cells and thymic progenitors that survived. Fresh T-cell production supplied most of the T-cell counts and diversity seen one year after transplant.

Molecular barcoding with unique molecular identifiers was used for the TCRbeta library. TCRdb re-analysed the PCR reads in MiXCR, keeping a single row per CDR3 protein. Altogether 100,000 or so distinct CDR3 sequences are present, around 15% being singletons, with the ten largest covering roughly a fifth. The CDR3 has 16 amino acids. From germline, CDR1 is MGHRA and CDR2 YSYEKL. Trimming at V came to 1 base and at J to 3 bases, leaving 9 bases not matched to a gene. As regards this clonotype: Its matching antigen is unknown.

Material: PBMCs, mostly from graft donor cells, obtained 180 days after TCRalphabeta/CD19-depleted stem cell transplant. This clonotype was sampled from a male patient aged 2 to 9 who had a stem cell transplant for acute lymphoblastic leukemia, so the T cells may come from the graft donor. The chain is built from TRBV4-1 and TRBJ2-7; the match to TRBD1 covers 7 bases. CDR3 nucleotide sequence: TGCGCCAGCAGCCAAGGTCCGGACAGGTTCAGCTACGAGCAGTACTTC. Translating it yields CASSQGPDRFSYEQYF.